The next 13 T cell receptor beta chains were all read from a single sample in a study of early T cells in non-severe SARS-CoV-2 infection. MiXCR, run by TCRdb on the 5' RACE reads, gives a single entry per CDR3 protein. The sample holds about 56,000 distinct CDR3 sequences, about 12% seen once. The sequencing input was whole blood. The receptor source for this set is an adult who was a healthcare worker with PCR-confirmed SARS-CoV-2 infection or an uninfected control (not recorded which).

This clonotype was counted between two and nine times. The rearrangement joins TRBV5-1 to TRBJ2-5; D not resolved. The ends were cut back, 5 bases at V and 5 bases at J, with 16 bases in the middle. Germline V gene sequence: CDR1 SGHRS, CDR2 YFSETQ. The CDR3 is made up of 14 amino acids. The CDR3 protein is CASRDLLLSETQYF. For the CDR3, the DNA is TGCGCCAGCAGGGACCTACTGCTCTCGGAGACCCAGTACTTC.

Ten or more counts support this clonotype. The V and J genes are TRBV11-2 and TRBJ2-7; no reliable D call. This CDR3 comprises 12 residues. The germline V gene has CDR1 SGHAT and CDR2 FQNNGV. Trimming left V 1 base short and J 3 bases short, with 4 bases between. Written as DNA, the CDR3 is TGTGCCAGCAGCTTAGTCCGCTACGAGCAGTACTTC. Its protein is CASSLVRYEQYF.

This clonotype was picked up a small number of times. The genes are TRBV9 and TRBJ1-5, with D unresolved. V lost 0 bases to trimming and J lost 0 bases, with 4 bases between them. Germline V lookup: CDR1 SGDLS, CDR2 YYNGEE. The CDR3 is made up of 14 amino acids. The CDR3 loop reads CASSVDTSNQPQHF. CDR3 nucleotide sequence: TGTGCCAGCAGCGTAGACACTAGCAATCAGCCCCAGCATTTT. Full variable domain (missing parts from reference TRBV9 and TRBJ1-5): DSGVTQTPKHLITATGQRVTLRCSPRSGDLSVYWYQQSLDQGLQFLIQYYNGEERAKGNILERFSAQQFPDLHSELNLSSLELGDSALYFCASSVDTSNQPQHFGDGTRLSIL.

This clonotype was found a few times. This rearrangement joins TRBV6-5 to TRBJ2-3; D not certain. This CDR3 region has 13 residues. Trimming cost V 6 bases and J 4 bases, with 11 bases left between them. Germline-derived CDR1 and CDR2 are MNHEY and SVGAGI. The CDR3 region is CASRNRRADTQYF. The CDR3 region has the DNA TGTGCCAGCAGAAACAGAAGGGCAGATACGCAGTATTTT.

Only a few counts were recorded for this clonotype. The chain links TRBV6-5 to TRBJ1-2; tentatively, D is TRBD1 (6 bases). V was clipped by 2 bases and J by 4 bases, with 14 bases between them. The CDR3 loop spans 15 amino acids. Germline loops: CDR1 MNHEY, CDR2 SVGAGI. The chain's CDR3 is CASSYADRTSYGYTF. The DNA of the CDR3 is TGTGCCAGCAGTTACGCGGACAGAACAAGCTATGGCTACACCTTC.

The chain uses TRBV20-1 and TRBJ2-7; D possibly uses TRBD1 or TRBD2 (5 bases each). CDR1 and CDR2 (germline): DFQATT, SNEGSKA (reference sequence). V gave up 4 bases and J gave up 2 bases, with 12 bases separating them. CDR3 length: 13 residues. This chain's CDR3 is CSAKGGTTYEQYF. The CDR3 coding sequence is TGCAGTGCTAAAGGTGGGACCACCTACGAGCAGTACTTC.

This clonotype was seen many times. The chain links TRBV20-1 to TRBJ1-5, with D uncertain. The CDR3 contains 12 residues. V was cut by 1 base and J by 0 bases, with 1 base left in between. Germline V CDR1 and CDR2: DFQATT, SNEGSKA (reference sequence). The CDR3 coding sequence is TGCAGTGCTAGAGTTAGCAATCAGCCCCAGCATTTT. Translated: CSARVSNQPQHF.

The table lists this clonotype with many counts. The rearrangement joins TRBV20-1 to TRBJ2-2; 7 bases match TRBD1. The CDR3 is 16 amino acids. The germline V gene has CDR1 DFQATT and CDR2 SNEGSKA (reference sequence). J was trimmed by 5 bases and V by 2 bases; bases with no gene match: 11. The CDR3 DNA reads as TGCAGTGCTAGAAGGACAGGTACAGAGTGGACCGGGGAGCTGTTTTTT. Its protein product is CSARRTGTEWTGELFF.

The gene calls are TRBV20-1 and TRBJ2-4, with D maybe TRBD2 (5 bases). Germline lookup yields CDR1 DFQATT and CDR2 SNEGSKA (reference sequence). Trimming removed 1 base from V and 8 bases from J, with 9 bases in between. This CDR3 spans 12 amino acids. Written as DNA, the CDR3 is TGCAGTGCTAGAGCCCTGAGGGACATTCAGTACTTC. This codes for CSARALRDIQYF.

This clonotype was observed a handful of times. V is TRBV20-1 and J is TRBJ2-7; TRBD2 matches at 8 bases. Germline V gives CDR1 DFQATT, CDR2 SNEGSKA (reference sequence). The junction had 10 bases not matched to a gene; V was cut back by 4 bases and J by 2 bases. The CDR3 contains 15 residues. The CDR3 sequence: CSATLLAGGTYEQYF. The DNA for the CDR3 is TGCAGTGCTACCTTGCTAGCGGGTGGCACCTACGAGCAGTACTTC.

The sample holds many counts of this clonotype. This chain connects TRBV4-2 to TRBJ1-1; D perhaps matches TRBD1 (5 bases). The CDR3 runs 13 residues. Trimming removed 0 bases at V and 8 bases at J, with 10 bases between. The germline CDR1 and CDR2 sequences are LGHNA and YNFKEQ. This chain's CDR3 is CASSQEVWGEAFF. In DNA form, the CDR3 reads TGTGCCAGCAGCCAAGAGGTGTGGGGGGAAGCTTTCTTT.

This clonotype was picked up many times. The chain couples TRBV5-4 to TRBJ2-3, with 8 bases that match TRBD2. The germline V gene has CDR1 SGHNT and CDR2 YYREEE (reference sequence). Unmatched junction bases numbered 9, after V lost 4 bases and J lost 2 bases. This CDR3 has 16 residues. The CDR3 nucleotides read TGTGCCAGCAGCCAGCTTCGGCGGGGGGACACAGATACGCAGTATTTT. Amino acids: CASSQLRRGDTDTQYF.

V is TRBV14 and J is TRBJ2-7; D is unresolved. Trimming removed 3 bases from V and 3 bases from J, with 9 bases in between. The CDR3 covers 13 residues. The germline V gene has CDR1 SGHDN and CDR2 FVKESK. The DNA of the CDR3 is TGTGCCAGCAGCCATTTAGCAGGCTACGAGCAGTACTTC. This encodes CASSHLAGYEQYF. The full variable domain, its missing parts supplied by reference TRBV14 and TRBJ2-7, is EAGVTQFPSHSVIEKGQTVTLRCDPISGHDNLYWYRRVMGKEIKFLLHFVKESKQDESGMPNNRFLAERTGGTYSTLKVQPAELEDSGVYFCASSHLAGYEQYFGPGTRLTVT.